These T cell receptor beta chains were read from a single sample in a study of T cell changes during pregnancy in multiple sclerosis. Sequencing used immunoSEQ multiplex PCR; TCRdb keeps in-frame clones, though not all of them. The repertoire holds over 50,000 clones, 87% seen once, with over 4% in the top ten. The sequenced sample consisted of peripheral blood from another person, used as feeder cells. Every receptor here comes from a human donor whose cells served as feeder cells for cultures in a pregnancy study. Both conserved end residues are part of each CDR3. Fields, in order: V gene, D gene, J gene, CDR3 DNA, CDR3 protein. A D gene is named only where the DNA matches it firmly.

TRBV5-4	.	TRBJ1-6	TGTGCCAGCAGCTTGGGGACTTCGGGCTCCTATAATTCACCCCTCCACTTT	CASSLGTSGSYNSPLHF
TRBV10-3	TRBD1	TRBJ1-4	TGTGCCATCAGGAGTGGGGACAGAGAAAAACTGTTTTTT	CAIRSGDREKLFF
TRBV10-3	TRBD1	TRBJ2-1	TGTGCCACTACGGGACAGTACAATGAGCAGTTCTTC	CATTGQYNEQFF
TRBV15	.	TRBJ1-1	TGTGCCACCAGCGGCAGGGGTCCTGAAGCTTTCTTT	CATSGRGPEAFF
TRBV7-8	.	TRBJ2-2	TGTGCCAGCAGCTTAGGAGTGGGGTCCGGGGAGCTGTTTTTT	CASSLGVGSGELFF
TRBV5-4	TRBD1	TRBJ1-2	TGTGCCAGCAGCGGCGGAGAGGGGGCAGTCTATGGCTACACCTTC	CASSGGEGAVYGYTF
TRBV30	.	TRBJ1-2	TGTGCCTGGAGATTGACACTTAACTATGGCTACACCTTC	CAWRLTLNYGYTF
TRBV13	.	TRBJ1-3	TGTGCCAGCAGCCGAAAGGACAGCTCTGGAAACACCATATATTTT	CASSRKDSSGNTIYF
TRBV10-2	.	TRBJ2-7	TGCGCCAGCAGTGGAGTGGGCCCTTACGAGCAGTACTTC	CASSGVGPYEQYF
TRBV2	TRBD1	TRBJ1-1	TGTGCCAGCACTGGACAGGGGTTTACTGAAGCTTTCTTT	CASTGQGFTEAFF
TRBV7-2	TRBD1	TRBJ2-5	TGTGCCAGCAGCTTGACAGGGGGCCAAGAGACCCAGTACTTC	CASSLTGGQETQYF
TRBV4-1	TRBD1	TRBJ1-2	TGCGCCAGCAGCCAAGTCGCGCGGACAGGCGGCTACACCTTC	CASSQVARTGGYTF
TRBV5-1	.	TRBJ2-5	TGCGCCAGCACTCAAGGGGAGACCCAGTACTTC	CASTQGETQYF
TRBV19	.	TRBJ2-3	TGTGCCAGTAGTCGGCAGGGGGGTCACACAGATACGCAGTATTTT	CASSRQGGHTDTQYF
TRBV6-1	TRBD1	TRBJ1-5	TGTGCCAGCAGTTTTACAGGGGAGGGGCAGCCCCAGCATTTT	CASSFTGEGQPQHF
TRBV5-1	.	TRBJ2-2	TGCGCCAGCAGCTTGGAGGCCGGGGGCGGGGAGCTGTTTTTT	CASSLEAGGGELFF
TRBV28	TRBD1	TRBJ2-2	TGTGCCAGCAGTTTAGATTCGACAGGGATCGGGGAGCTGTTTTTT	CASSLDSTGIGELFF
TRBV11-2	.	TRBJ2-3	TGTGCCAGCAAGCTTAGCCCCCCCGAGGCGCAGTATTTT	CASKLSPPEAQYF
TRBV7-3	TRBD2	TRBJ2-1	TGTGCCAGCGGACCGGGACTAGTTGACAATGAGCAGTTCTTC	CASGPGLVDNEQFF
TRBV7-9	.	TRBJ2-5	TGTGCCAGCAGCTTAGTAGTTTTGGGGAAGGAGACCCAGTACTTC	CASSLVVLGKETQYF
TRBV27	.	TRBJ1-2	TGTGCCAGCAGTTTATTCGCCGCGTATGGCTACACCTTC	CASSLFAAYGYTF